Included here is one TCR beta chain sequence, with context. Repertoires were generated with immunoSEQ multiplex PCR, while TCRdb's copy carries only in-frame clones and drops some. The data hold 84,000 or so clones, with approximately 89% observed a single time. The source of the sample is a study of T cell responses to AZD1222 COVID-19 vaccine. CDR3 length: 15 residues. Trimming cost V 3 bases and J 6 bases, with 16 bases left between them. Germline CDR1 is SGHNT and CDR2 is YYREEE (reference sequence). This chain connects TRBV5-4 to TRBJ2-1, with D perhaps being TRBD1 or TRBD2 (5 bases each). This receptor was obtained from an adult in good health. The input for sequencing was peripheral blood, taken on day 0 of AZD1222 vaccination. The CDR3 bases are TGTGCCAGCAGCTCGGGACGTCCCGCTTCCAATGAGCAGTTCTTC. Translating gives CASSSGRPASNEQFF.